A selection of T cell receptor beta chains follows, all from one sample in a study of blood T cells in healthy people across ages. MiXCR was run by TCRdb on the 5' RACE reads, yielding one entry per CDR3 protein. The sample lists 700,000 to 950,000 distinct CDR3 sequences, nearly 60% seen once, with approximately 21% in the top ten. Input material: blood. All receptors come from a man aged 25-45 years in good health. Each CDR3 is given with its conserved first and last residue. A D gene is named only where the DNA matches it firmly. Clone size is given for some rows only: seen once, a few or many times, or a class if the clone is expanded.

J gene,V gene,clone size,D gene,CDR3 DNA,CDR3 protein
TRBJ2-7,TRBV7-2,many,-,TGTGCCAGCAGCCTGCTTCCCTACGAGCAGTACTTC,CASSLLPYEQYF
TRBJ2-3,TRBV6-2/TRBV6-3,-,TRBD2,TGTGCCAGCAGTTACCATGCTAGCGGAGTCACAGATACGCAGTATTTT,CASSYHASGVTDTQYF
TRBJ2-1,TRBV5-6,-,-,TGTGCCAGCAGCCTGGGGGTAGGGGAGGTAAATGAGCAGTTCTTC,CASSLGVGEVNEQFF
TRBJ2-7,TRBV28,many,-,TGTGCCAGCAGTCCCTCGTATAGTCTCTACGAGCAGTACTTC,CASSPSYSLYEQYF
TRBJ1-3,TRBV7-2,-,-,TGTGCCAGCAGGCAGGATCCCAACTCTGGAAACACCATATATTTT,CASRQDPNSGNTIYF
TRBJ1-6,TRBV7-9,-,-,TGTGCCAGCAGCTTGACAGCTCCGACACCCCTCCACTTT,CASSLTAPTPLHF
TRBJ2-5,TRBV20-1,few,-,TGCAGTGCTAGAGAGGCACAGGGTGTACTGTCCCAAGAGACCCAGTACTTC,CSAREAQGVLSQETQYF
TRBJ2-7,TRBV6-2/TRBV6-3,once,TRBD2,TGTGCCAGCAGTGGGGGAGGCGTAGCGGGTCTATACGAGCAGTACTTC,CASSGGGVAGLYEQYF
TRBJ2-7,TRBV6-5,-,-,TGTGCCAGCTCTGCGGGGATGGGGTACGAGCAGTACTTC,CASSAGMGYEQYF
TRBJ1-4,TRBV4-2,-,TRBD1,TGTGCCAGCAGCCAGTCGGGACAGGGATTCGAAAAACTGTTTTTT,CASSQSGQGFEKLFF
TRBJ2-7,TRBV4-3,-,-,TGCGCCAGCAGCCAAGCCGTCCGCTCCTACGAGCAGTACTTC,CASSQAVRSYEQYF
TRBJ1-2,TRBV7-9,-,-,TGTGCCAGCATGGTCACAGGGAGCCTGGCTAACTATGGCTACACCTTC,CASMVTGSLANYGYTF
TRBJ2-1,TRBV20-1,-,TRBD2,TGCAGTGCTAGAGATCCTCGACTAGCCCTTATGTACAATGAGCAGTTCTTC,CSARDPRLALMYNEQFF
TRBJ1-6,TRBV3-1,-,-,TGTGCCAGCAGCCTCCCCGACAGACCCCTCCACTTT,CASSLPDRPLHF
TRBJ2-5,TRBV18,-,-,TGTGCCGGCTCACCAGCCACCGTCCAAGAGACCCAGTACTTC,CAGSPATVQETQYF
TRBJ1-6,TRBV5-1,few,TRBD1,TGCGCCAGCAGCTTGGCGGGACAGCGTTATAATTCACCCCTCCACTTT,CASSLAGQRYNSPLHF
TRBJ2-7,TRBV15,once,-,TGTGCCACCAGCAGAGATGGGGGAGACTACGAGCAGTACTTC,CATSRDGGDYEQYF
TRBJ1-1,TRBV20-1,-,-,TGCGGTGCTAGCGTCCCAGGTCCCGCTGAAGCTTTCTTT,CGASVPGPAEAFF
TRBJ2-5,TRBV4-3,few,-,TGCGCCAGCAGCCAATCGTCGGGAGCGGAGACCCAGTACTTC,CASSQSSGAETQYF
TRBJ2-1,TRBV20-1,-,TRBD2,TGCAGTGCTCCCGGACTAGCGGGTTCCGCGGGGAGCTCCTACAATGAGCAGTTCTTC,CSAPGLAGSAGSSYNEQFF
TRBJ2-3,TRBV15,-,-,TGTGCCACCAGCATGAGAATCACCCACACAGATACGCAGTATTTT,CATSMRITHTDTQYF
TRBJ1-2,TRBV20-1,few,-,TGCAGTGCTAGTCTTTCCGGGGGTAACTATGGCTACACCTTC,CSASLSGGNYGYTF
TRBJ2-7,TRBV2,-,TRBD1,TGTGCCAGCACAGGGGGCGAGCAGTACTTC,CASTGGEQYF
TRBJ2-5,TRBV7-3,few,-,TGTGCCAGCAGCTTAGCACCATGGCCCGATGGGACCCAGTACTTC,CASSLAPWPDGTQYF
TRBJ1-1,TRBV6-5,-,-,TGTGCCAGCAGGAACCCCTGGGGAGCTTTCTTT,CASRNPWGAFF
TRBJ1-2,TRBV10-3,-,TRBD1,TGTGCCATCAGTGGCGGTCAGGGGGAAGGCTGCACCTTC,CAISGGQGEGCTF
TRBJ1-2,TRBV12-3/TRBV12-4,-,-,TGTGCCAGCAGGGCGGGTGGGCGTCGCTATGGCTACACCTTC,CASRAGGRRYGYTF
TRBJ2-7,TRBV7-2,-,TRBD2,TGTGCCAGCAGCTTAGGAGCGGGGGCCTCCTACGAGCAGTACTTC,CASSLGAGASYEQYF
TRBJ2-1,TRBV27,-,-,TGTGCCAGCAGGTGGGGGGGCAGTGAGCAGTTCTTC,CASRWGGSEQFF
TRBJ1-2,TRBV7-9,-,-,TGTGCCAGCAGCCCGGACAGAGCGGTGAATTTACGAGGCTACACCTTC,CASSPDRAVNLRGYTF
TRBJ2-1,TRBV20-1,few,-,TGCAGTGCTACTAAATTCCGGGACAACCCCTACAATGAGCAGTTCTTC,CSATKFRDNPYNEQFF